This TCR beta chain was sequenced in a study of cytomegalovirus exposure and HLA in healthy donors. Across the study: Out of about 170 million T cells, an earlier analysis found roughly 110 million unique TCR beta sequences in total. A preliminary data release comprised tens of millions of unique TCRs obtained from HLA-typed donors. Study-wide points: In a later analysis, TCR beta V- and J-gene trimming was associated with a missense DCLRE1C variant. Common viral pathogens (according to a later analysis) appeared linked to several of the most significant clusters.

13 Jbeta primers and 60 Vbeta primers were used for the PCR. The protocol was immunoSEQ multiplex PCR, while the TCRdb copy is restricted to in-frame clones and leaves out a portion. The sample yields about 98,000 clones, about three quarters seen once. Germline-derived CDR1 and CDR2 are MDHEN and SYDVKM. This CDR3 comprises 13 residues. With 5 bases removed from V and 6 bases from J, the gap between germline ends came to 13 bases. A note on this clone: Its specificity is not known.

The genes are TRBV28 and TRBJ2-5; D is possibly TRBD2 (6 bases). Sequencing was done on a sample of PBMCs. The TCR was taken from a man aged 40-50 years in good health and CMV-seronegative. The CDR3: CASSPGTPQTQYF. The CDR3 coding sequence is TGTGCCAGCAGTCCCGGGACTCCCCAGACCCAGTACTTC.